This TCR beta chain was recovered during a study of T cells in Graves' hyperthyroidism and ophthalmopathy. Diagnoses were made from clinical symptoms, serum measures (thyroxine and TRAb), thyroid ultrasound and orbital computed tomography. Blood dates from first hyperthyroidism diagnosis, before any ophthalmopathy symptoms. Whole-study findings and limits: Also found in blood were most expanded thyroid clonotypes above 0.001. A model built on 13 V-J features separated ophthalmopathy from stable hyperthyroidism.

Amplification of TCR beta CDR3 regions was performed using RNA transcripts as template. Primed by the HTBI set, a first-round RT-PCR was run on the TCR CDR3. TCRdb recomputed calls from the multiplex PCR reads with MiXCR, one row per CDR3 protein. The sample lists fewer than 650,000 distinct CDR3 sequences; around 13% were seen once. Remarks on this clonotype: Its antigen remains unknown.

Material for sequencing was blood. This sequence originates from a woman younger than 45 with Graves' hyperthyroidism that later progressed to Graves' ophthalmopathy.

The CDR3 sequence: CASSPSEDASQQPQHF. The DNA for the CDR3 is TGTGCCAGCTCACCATCCGAGGATGCAAGTCAACAGCCCCAGCATTTT. V and J are TRBV18 and TRBJ1-5; D is unresolved. V shed 2 bases and J shed 7 bases, with 18 bases lying between them. The CDR3 loop spans 16 amino acids. Germline CDR1 KGHSH, CDR2 LQKENI.